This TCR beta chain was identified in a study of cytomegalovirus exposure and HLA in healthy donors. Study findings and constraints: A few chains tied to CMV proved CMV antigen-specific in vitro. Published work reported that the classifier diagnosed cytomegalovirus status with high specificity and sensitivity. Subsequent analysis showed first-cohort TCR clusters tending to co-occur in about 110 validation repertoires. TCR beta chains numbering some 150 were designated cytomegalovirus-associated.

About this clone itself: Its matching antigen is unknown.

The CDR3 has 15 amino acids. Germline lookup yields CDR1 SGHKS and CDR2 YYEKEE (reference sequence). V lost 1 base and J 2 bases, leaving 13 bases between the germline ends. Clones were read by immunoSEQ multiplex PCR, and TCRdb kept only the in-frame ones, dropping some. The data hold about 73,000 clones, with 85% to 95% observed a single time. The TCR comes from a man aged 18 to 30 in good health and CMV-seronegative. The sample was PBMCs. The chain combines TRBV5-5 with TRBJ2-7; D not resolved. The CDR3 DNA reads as TGTGCCAGCAGCTTGTGGGCCGCAAACCCCTACGAGCAGTACTTC. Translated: CASSLWAANPYEQYF.